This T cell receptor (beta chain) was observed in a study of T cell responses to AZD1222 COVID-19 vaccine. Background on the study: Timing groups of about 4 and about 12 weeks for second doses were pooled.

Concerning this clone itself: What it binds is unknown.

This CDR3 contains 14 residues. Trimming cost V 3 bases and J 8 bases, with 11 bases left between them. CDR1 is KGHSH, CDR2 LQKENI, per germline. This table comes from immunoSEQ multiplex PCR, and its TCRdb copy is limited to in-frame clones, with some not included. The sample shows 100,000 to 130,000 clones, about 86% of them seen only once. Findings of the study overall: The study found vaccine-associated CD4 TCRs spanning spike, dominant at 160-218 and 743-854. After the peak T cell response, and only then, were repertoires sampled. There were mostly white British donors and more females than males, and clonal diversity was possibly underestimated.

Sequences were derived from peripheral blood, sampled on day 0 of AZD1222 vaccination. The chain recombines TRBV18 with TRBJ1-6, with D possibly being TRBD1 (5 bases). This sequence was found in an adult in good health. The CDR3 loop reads CASSPGQVDSPLHF. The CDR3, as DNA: TGTGCCAGCTCACCGGGGCAGGTTGATTCACCCCTCCACTTT.